This TCR beta chain was observed in a study of monozygotic twins with inflammatory bowel disease. Study outcomes and limitations: Ultimately, a single strong signal or clonotype associated with IBD was not supported.

From its re-call of the 5' RACE reads, TCRdb lists each CDR3 protein once, without DNA. The clone table shows around 450,000 distinct CDR3 sequences, with the ten largest holding about 2.2%. The germline gives CDR1 MGHRA, CDR2 YSYEKL. The CDR3 runs 18 residues. On this clonotype: What it recognizes is unknown.

The genes are TRBV4-1 and TRBJ1-2; TCRdb picks TRBD1, but there is no DNA to check that call. The clonotype originates from a human donor with ulcerative colitis or Crohn's disease, or a healthy co-twin of an affected twin (not recorded which). Sequencing was performed on blood. The CDR3: CASSQEPPRGSNNYGYTF.